The 21 T cell receptor beta chains in this list originate from one sample, sequenced in a study of T cells in Graves' hyperthyroidism and ophthalmopathy. The CDR3 regions of TCR beta were amplified from RNA transcripts. The HTBI primer set was used in a first-round RT-PCR of the TCR CDR3. TCRdb re-analysed the multiplex PCR reads in MiXCR, keeping a single row per CDR3 protein. The sample yields some 720,000 distinct CDR3 sequences, less than 20% seen once. Source material: blood. These receptors all stem from a man aged 18 to 30 with Graves' hyperthyroidism.

In its sample, this clonotype was seen many times. The chain joins TRBV28 to TRBJ1-2; D remains ambiguous. CDR3 length: 16 residues. The germline V gene has CDR1 MDHEN and CDR2 SYDVKM. V lost 7 bases and J lost 6, with 24 bases in between. CDR3 residues: CASTPTLQVVGHGYTF. The CDR3 DNA reads as TGTGCCAGCACCCCGACCCTGCAGGTTGTGGGCCATGGCTACACCTTC.

With regard to this clonotype: Germline is not matched at one junction end, which may reflect a read error. The V gene is TRBV27, the J gene TRBJ1-5, with unresolved D. Germline V gene lookup returns CDR1 MNHEY and CDR2 SMNVEV (reference sequence). The CDR3 has 13 residues. The DNA of the CDR3 is TGTGCCAGCAGTTTATCGAGGTATCAGCCCCGGCATTTT. Its translation is CASSLSRYQPRHF.

This chain connects TRBV7-9 to TRBJ2-5; either TRBD1 or TRBD2 may supply D (6 bases each). Germline CDR1 SEHNR, CDR2 FQNEAQ (reference sequence). V lost 6 bases to trimming and J lost 4 bases, with 18 bases between them. This CDR3 has 15 residues. The DNA for the CDR3 is TGTGCCAGCAGTGGATGGGGGGCGCCGGGAGAGACCCAGTACTTC. Protein: CASSGWGAPGETQYF.

This clonotype was seen at least ten times. This chain joins TRBV28 and TRBJ2-7, with 9 bases matching TRBD2. Trimming cost V 3 bases and J 3 bases; bases outside gene matches: 9. The CDR3 is 16 amino acids. CDR1 and CDR2 from the germline V gene are MDHEN and SYDVKM. CDR3 amino acids: CASSLTSGGYSYEQYF. The CDR3 DNA is TGTGCCAGCAGTTTGACCAGCGGGGGGTATAGCTACGAGCAGTACTTC.

This clonotype occurred many times. J is TRBJ2-3 and V is TRBV11-3; 11 positions agree with TRBD2. The CDR3 is made up of 16 amino acids. After removal of 4 bases from V and 1 base from J, the junction contained 4 bases not matched to a gene. Germline V gene data show CDR1 as SGHNT and CDR2 as YENEEA. CDR3 DNA: TGTGCCAGCAGCTCCATGACTAGCGGGGGCACAGATACGCAGTATTTT. Translated: CASSSMTSGGTDTQYF.

This chain connects TRBV7-9 to TRBJ2-7; D is perhaps TRBD2 (5 bases). The V gene's germline CDR1 is SEHNR and CDR2 FQNEAQ (reference sequence). The germline V and J ends were trimmed by 5 bases and 7 bases, with 18 bases remaining between them. The CDR3 is made up of 14 amino acids. The CDR3 DNA follows: TGTGCCAGCAGCCCAAATTTGGCTACGGGGGAGCAGTACTTC. Translation: CASSPNLATGEQYF.

There are many counts of this clonotype. The chain carries TRBV20-1 and TRBJ2-7, with TRBD1 as a possible D gene (6 bases). Between the trimmed V and J ends, which lost 4 bases and 2 bases, there was a span of 12 bases. The CDR3 runs 13 residues. Germline V gene lookup returns CDR1 DFQATT and CDR2 SNEGSKA (reference sequence). The CDR3 sequence is CSATPGVPYEQYF. The CDR3 nucleotides read TGCAGTGCTACTCCAGGGGTCCCCTACGAGCAGTACTTC.

This clonotype was observed at least ten times. The chain joins TRBV27 to TRBJ2-3; 8 bases are shared with TRBD1. In germline, CDR1 is MNHEY, CDR2 SMNVEV (reference sequence). The trim removed 3 bases at V and 4 bases at J, leaving 6 bases unmatched. CDR3 length: 15 residues. The DNA for the CDR3 is TGTGCCAGCAGTTTTTCGCAGGGGGCGGCAGATACGCAGTATTTT. As protein: CASSFSQGAADTQYF.

This clonotype has only a few counts. The chain carries TRBV27 and TRBJ2-1, with 7 bases matching TRBD1. CDR1 and CDR2 from the germline V gene are MNHEY and SMNVEV (reference sequence). The V gene end was trimmed by 1 base and the J gene end by 3 bases; junction bases not matched to a gene: 0. This CDR3 has 14 residues. This CDR3 is CASSLWDSYNEQFF. CDR3 bases: TGTGCCAGCAGTTTATGGGACAGCTACAATGAGCAGTTCTTC.

The sample holds many counts of this clonotype. The chain couples TRBV29-1 to TRBJ1-2; no clear D. Germline lookup yields CDR1 SQVTM and CDR2 ANQGSEA. The CDR3 has 11 amino acids. Trimming took off 4 bases at V and 4 bases at J, with 7 bases between the two ends. This chain's CDR3 is CSVGSIYGYTF. The CDR3 DNA reads as TGCAGCGTTGGGTCAATCTATGGCTACACCTTC.

This clonotype was seen repeatedly, ten times or more. The rearrangement links TRBV6-1 to TRBJ1-2; 7 nucleotides match TRBD1. From germline, CDR1 is MNHNS and CDR2 SASEGT. Germline trimming cut 6 bases from V and 1 base from J; bases unmatched to any gene: 8. CDR3 length: 15 amino acids. CDR3 nucleotides: TGTGCCAGCAGAGGGAGGCAGGGGGATAACTATGGCTACACCTTC. Its translation is CASRGRQGDNYGYTF.

This clonotype was detected a few times. V gene TRBV7-9 combines with J gene TRBJ2-3, with TRBD1 matching over 8 bases. CDR3 length: 16 amino acids. The ends lost 3 bases at V and 1 base at J; junction bases unmatched: 6. The germline gives CDR1 SEHNR, CDR2 FQNEAQ (reference sequence). The CDR3 DNA sequence: TGTGCCAGCAGCTTCCTTCCGGGACAGGGCACAGATACGCAGTATTTT. This codes for CASSFLPGQGTDTQYF.

This clonotype was observed many times. This chain joins TRBV15 and TRBJ2-3, with TRBD1 as a possible D gene (5 bases). The germline V gene has CDR1 LNHNV and CDR2 YYDKDF (reference sequence). The CDR3 runs 15 residues. The V and J ends lost 3 bases and 6 bases respectively, with 16 bases between them. CDR3 region: CATSRPLQGRDTQYF. The CDR3 DNA reads as TGTGCCACCAGCAGGCCCCTTCAGGGAAGGGATACGCAGTATTTT.

The genes are TRBV9 and TRBJ2-1; TRBD2 aligns across 7 bases. V was clipped by 2 bases and J by 9 bases; unmatched bases: 8. The germline gives CDR1 SGDLS, CDR2 YYNGEE. The CDR3 runs 14 residues. The CDR3 DNA is TGTGCCAGCAGCGTTGGACTAGTCGGTCCTGAGCAGTTCTTC. This codes for CASSVGLVGPEQFF.

The chain couples TRBV20-1 to TRBJ2-2; D uncertain. The CDR3 totals 15 residues. Germline lookup yields CDR1 DFQATT and CDR2 SNEGSKA (reference sequence). With 1 base removed from V and 0 bases from J, the gap between germline ends came to 9 bases. CDR3 sequence: CSARVGRTNTGELFF. CDR3 in DNA: TGCAGTGCTAGAGTTGGGCGTACGAACACCGGGGAGCTGTTTTTT.

This clonotype came up a few times. The V call is TRBV2, the J call TRBJ2-1; no reliable D call. Germline loops: CDR1 SNHLY, CDR2 FYNNEI. There are 10 residues in the CDR3. V was cut by 2 bases and J by 12 bases, with 5 bases left in between. The CDR3 loop reads CASSETGQFF. In DNA form, the CDR3 reads TGTGCCAGCAGTGAAACGGGGCAGTTCTTC.

This clonotype was observed at least ten times. The rearrangement uses TRBV20-1 and TRBJ2-7; 12 nucleotides align to TRBD2. CDR3 length: 16 residues. Per germline, CDR1 DFQATT and CDR2 SNEGSKA (reference sequence). With V trimmed by 1 base and J by 4 bases, 8 bases remained unmatched. The DNA of the CDR3 is TGCAGTGCTAGAGCGCCTAGCGGGAGGGCCTCATACGAGCAGTACTTC. This translates into CSARAPSGRASYEQYF.

V is TRBV27 and J is TRBJ2-5; 11 bases agree with TRBD1. Trimming at V came to 3 bases and at J to 4 bases, leaving 7 bases not matched to a gene. This CDR3 has 16 amino acids. Germline values: CDR1 MNHEY, CDR2 SMNVEV (reference sequence). CDR3 DNA sequence: TGTGCCAGCAGTTTGTGGACAGGGGGCGCGGGAGAGACCCAGTACTTC. Amino acids: CASSLWTGGAGETQYF.

In regard to this clonotype: A junction boundary mismatches the germline segment, possibly from a read error. The rearrangement links TRBV11-2 to TRBJ2-5; D ambiguous. Germline values: CDR1 SGHAT, CDR2 FQNNGV. The CDR3 runs 14 residues. The CDR3, as DNA: TGTGTCAGCAGCTTAGAGGCGTTCCAAGAGACCCAGTACTTC. It encodes CVSSLEAFQETQYF.

In its sample, this clonotype was seen many times. The chain has TRBV3-1 and TRBJ2-5; D possibly corresponds to TRBD2 (6 bases). V gave up 0 bases and J gave up 4 bases, with 12 bases separating them. Looked up from germline, CDR1 is LGHDT and CDR2 is YNNKEL (reference sequence). This CDR3 spans 15 amino acids. CDR3 bases: TGTGCCAGCAGCCAAGATCGCCTCGGGAGAGAGACCCAGTACTTC. Its translation: CASSQDRLGRETQYF.

This clonotype was detected many times. The rearrangement joins TRBV6-2 or TRBV6-3 to TRBJ2-1; a possible D gene is TRBD1 (7 bases). CDR3 size: 14 residues. Germline CDR1 and CDR2: MNHEY and SVGEGT. V was clipped by 6 bases and J by 7 bases, with 16 bases between them. The CDR3 coding sequence is TGTGCCAGCAGCTTAAGACAGGGAGGTAATGAGCAGTTCTTC. Translating it yields CASSLRQGGNEQFF.